One T cell receptor beta chain is described in this entry. The record originates from a study of blood T cell repertoires in COVID-19. Study information: Acute and convalescent COVID-19 samples came from the United States, Italy and Spain. Sample material is recorded as cDNA or gDNA derived from T cells, B-cell-depleted T cells, or PBMCs.

Original analysis: Amplification of reference gene primers was used by the study to estimate nucleated cell counts. TCRdb keeps only in-frame clones here, not all; method: immunoSEQ multiplex PCR. D and trimming come from the DNA, and the V and J calls and clone size come from that table. The sample includes around 53,000 clones, more than 90% of them seen just once. This CDR3 is 13 amino acids long. CDR1 is SGHKS, CDR2 YYEKEE, per germline (reference sequence). The ends were cut back, 0 bases at V and 4 bases at J, with 7 bases in the middle. This clonotype originated in a human donor in a cohort sampled during active COVID-19. The chain joins TRBV5-5 to TRBJ1-2; D is unclear. The sample was peripheral blood. CDR3 bases: TGTGCCAGCAGCTTGGCCGGGTTCTATGGCTACACCTTC. Amino acid sequence: CASSLAGFYGYTF.